This TCR beta chain comes out of a study of blood T cell repertoires in COVID-19. Whole-study context: PBMCs, B-cell-depleted T cells, or T cells provided the cDNA or gDNA that made up the material.

Per the study methods: By means of reference gene primer amplification, nucleated cell counts were estimated. This table comes from immunoSEQ multiplex PCR, and its TCRdb copy is limited to in-frame clones, with some not included. For V, J and clone size, that table is used; D and trimming come from the DNA. The sample holds around 300,000 clones, about nine tenths seen once. The length of the CDR3 is 15 residues. J was trimmed by 4 bases and V by 10 bases; bases with no gene match: 9. Germline V gene lookup returns CDR1 SGHTA and CDR2 FQGTGA. Sequences were obtained from peripheral blood. The receptor was isolated from a middle-aged woman who had recovered from COVID-19. V usage is TRBV7-3 and J usage is TRBJ2-2; TRBD1 matches at 10 bases. The CDR3 is CATRDGTGVTGELFF. The DNA for the CDR3 is TGTGCCACTCGGGATGGGACAGGGGTCACCGGGGAGCTGTTTTTT. The whole variable domain, filled in from reference TRBV7-3 and TRBJ2-2, reads GAGVSQTPSNKVTEKGKYVELRCDPISGHTALYWYRQSLGQGPEFLIYFQGTGAADDSGLPNDRFFAVRPEGSVSTLKIQRTERGDSAVYLCATRDGTGVTGELFFGEGSRLTVL.